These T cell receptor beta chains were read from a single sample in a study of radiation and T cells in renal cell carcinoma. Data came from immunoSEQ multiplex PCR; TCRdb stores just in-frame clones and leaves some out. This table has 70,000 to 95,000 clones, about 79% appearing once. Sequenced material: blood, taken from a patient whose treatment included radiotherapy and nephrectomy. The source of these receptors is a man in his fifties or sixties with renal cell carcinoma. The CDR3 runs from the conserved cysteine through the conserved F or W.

CASRFRGLTYEQYF	TRBV27	TRBJ2-7
CASSFVQPSSYNEQFF	TRBV27	TRBJ2-1
CASSRLEGVGNTQYF	TRBV14	TRBJ2-3
CASSENRGYSNQPQHF	TRBV19	TRBJ1-5
CASSVGGAPGTEAFF	TRBV9	TRBJ1-1
CASSPRTGAKNIQYF	TRBV7-2	TRBJ2-4
CASSIQERYNEQFF	TRBV5-6	TRBJ2-1
CASSGQLAGGVETQYF	TRBV9	TRBJ2-5
CASSPGLARDTQYF	TRBV25-1	TRBJ2-3
CASGLTGTGMLETQYF	TRBV27	TRBJ2-5
CASSQEGQLAKNIQYF	TRBV4-2	TRBJ2-4
CASSSWTGGSGANVLTF	TRBV21-1	TRBJ2-6
CASSLGRGNEQFF	TRBV18	TRBJ2-1
CASSQARGTYGYTF	TRBV14	TRBJ1-2
CASSNSGGLEAFF	TRBV6-1	TRBJ1-1
CASSFRQPERAFF	TRBV28	TRBJ1-1
CSVALMASLGEKLFF	TRBV29-1	TRBJ1-4
CATEHITDTQYF	TRBV6-6	TRBJ2-3
CASSQTSGSPDTQYF	TRBV4-1	TRBJ2-3
CASSLSMETYGYTF	TRBV27	TRBJ1-2
CASSARENTIYF	TRBV9	TRBJ1-3
CASSRRDGTEAFF	TRBV7-2	TRBJ1-1
CAISGTARGEQYF	TRBV10-3	TRBJ2-7